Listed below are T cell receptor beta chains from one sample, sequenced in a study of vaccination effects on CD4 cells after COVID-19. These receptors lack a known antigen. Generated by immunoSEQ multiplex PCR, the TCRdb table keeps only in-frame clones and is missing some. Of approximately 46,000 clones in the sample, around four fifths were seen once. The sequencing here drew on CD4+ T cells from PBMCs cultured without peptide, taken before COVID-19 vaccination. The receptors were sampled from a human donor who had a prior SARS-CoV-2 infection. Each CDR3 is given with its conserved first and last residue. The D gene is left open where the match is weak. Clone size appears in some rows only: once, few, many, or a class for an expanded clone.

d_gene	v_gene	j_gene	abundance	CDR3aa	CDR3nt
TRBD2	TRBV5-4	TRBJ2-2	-	CASSFPGLAPGELFF	TGTGCCAGCAGCTTTCCGGGACTAGCCCCCGGGGAGCTGTTTTTT
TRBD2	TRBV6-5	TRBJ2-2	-	CASSILAGRRELFF	TGTGCCAGCAGTATTCTAGCGGGACGCAGGGAGCTGTTTTTT
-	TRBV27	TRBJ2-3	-	CASIRISGSQVDTQYF	TGTGCCAGCATACGAATTTCCGGGAGTCAGGTAGATACGCAGTATTTT
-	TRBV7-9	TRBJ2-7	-	CASSYLIEQYF	TGTGCCAGCAGCTACCTGATCGAGCAGTACTTC
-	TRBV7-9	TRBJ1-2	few	CASTMGGVAAGYGYTF	TGTGCCAGCACCATGGGAGGGGTAGCCGCCGGCTATGGCTACACCTTC
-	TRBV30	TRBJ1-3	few	CAWSVSGRNTIYF	TGTGCCTGGAGTGTCTCAGGTAGAAACACCATATATTTT
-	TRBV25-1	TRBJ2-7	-	CASKVGKISYEQYF	TGTGCCAGCAAAGTCGGGAAAATATCCTACGAGCAGTACTTC
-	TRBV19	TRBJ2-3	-	CASSITESSTDTQYF	TGTGCCAGTAGTATAACAGAGTCTAGCACAGATACGCAGTATTTT
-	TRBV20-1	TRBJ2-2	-	CSASPLGSGNTGELFF	TGCAGTGCTAGTCCTTTGGGTAGCGGAAACACCGGGGAGCTGTTTTTT
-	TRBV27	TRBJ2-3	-	CASSLRSTTFTDTQYF	TGTGCCAGCAGTTTACGCTCGACAACGTTCACAGATACGCAGTATTTT
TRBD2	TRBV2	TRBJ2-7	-	CASSTSSAEQYF	TGTGCCAGCTCGACTAGCTCGGCCGAGCAGTACTTC
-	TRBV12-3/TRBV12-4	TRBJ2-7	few	CASSLRAGEQYF	TGTGCCAGCAGTTTACGGGCGGGGGAGCAGTACTTC
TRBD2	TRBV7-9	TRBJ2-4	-	CASSLTSGENIQYF	TGTGCCAGCAGCCTAACTAGCGGGGAAAACATTCAGTACTTC
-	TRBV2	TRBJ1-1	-	CASSERVGTEAFF	TGTGCCAGCAGTGAAAGGGTGGGGACTGAAGCTTTCTTT
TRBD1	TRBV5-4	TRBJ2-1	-	CASKPGQGIYNEQFF	TGTGCCAGCAAGCCGGGACAGGGGATTTACAATGAGCAGTTCTTC
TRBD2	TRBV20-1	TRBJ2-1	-	CSASLLAEGSYNEQFF	TGCAGTGCTAGTCTGCTAGCGGAGGGCTCCTACAATGAGCAGTTCTTC
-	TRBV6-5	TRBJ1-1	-	CASRPWVRLNTEAFF	TGTGCCAGCAGACCTTGGGTCAGATTGAACACTGAAGCTTTCTTT
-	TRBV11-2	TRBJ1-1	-	CASSLLVSAEAFF	TGTGCCAGCAGCTTATTGGTTTCGGCTGAAGCTTTCTTT
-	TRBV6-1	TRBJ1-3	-	CASSDTRSGNTIYF	TGTGCCAGCAGTGACACCCGCTCTGGAAACACCATATATTTT
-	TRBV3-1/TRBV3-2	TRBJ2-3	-	CASSQGQSGEISTDTQYF	TGTGCCAGCAGCCAAGGTCAATCGGGGGAGATTAGCACAGATACGCAGTATTTT
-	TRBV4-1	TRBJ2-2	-	CASSHVSSFPGELFF	TGCGCCAGCAGCCACGTATCAAGCTTCCCCGGGGAGCTGTTTTTT
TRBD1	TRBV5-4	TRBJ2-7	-	CASSPRDSRREQYF	TGTGCCAGCAGCCCCCGGGACAGTCGTAGAGAGCAGTACTTC
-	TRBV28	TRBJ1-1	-	CASRRGASQKAFF	TGTGCCAGCAGGCGGGGGGCGAGTCAGAAAGCTTTCTTT
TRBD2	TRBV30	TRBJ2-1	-	CAWSELAGLSPLLTNEQFF	TGTGCCTGGAGCGAGCTAGCGGGTCTTAGTCCCCTTTTAACCAATGAGCAGTTCTTC
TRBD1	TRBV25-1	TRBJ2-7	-	CASSELGVRGYEQYF	TGTGCCAGCAGTGAACTGGGAGTCAGGGGGTACGAGCAGTACTTC
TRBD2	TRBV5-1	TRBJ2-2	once	CASSSPAGENTGELFF	TGCGCCAGCAGCTCCCCTGCGGGAGAAAACACCGGGGAGCTGTTTTTT
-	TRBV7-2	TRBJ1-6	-	CASSVAGVPGDSPLHF	TGTGCCAGCAGCGTGGCCGGAGTACCCGGGGATTCACCCCTCCACTTT